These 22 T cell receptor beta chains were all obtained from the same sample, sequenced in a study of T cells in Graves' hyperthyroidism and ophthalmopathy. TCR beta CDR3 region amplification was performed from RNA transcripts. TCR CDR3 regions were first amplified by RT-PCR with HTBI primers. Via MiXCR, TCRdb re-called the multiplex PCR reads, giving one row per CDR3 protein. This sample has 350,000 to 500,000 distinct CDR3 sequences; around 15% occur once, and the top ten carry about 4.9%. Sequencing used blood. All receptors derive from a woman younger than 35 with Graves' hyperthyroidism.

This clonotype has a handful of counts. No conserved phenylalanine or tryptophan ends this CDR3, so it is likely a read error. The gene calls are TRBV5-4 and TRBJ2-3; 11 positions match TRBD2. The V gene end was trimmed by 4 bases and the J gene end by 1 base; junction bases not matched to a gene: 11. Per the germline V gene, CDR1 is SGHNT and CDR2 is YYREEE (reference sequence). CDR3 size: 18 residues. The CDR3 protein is CASSRRSSGRWGTDTQYL. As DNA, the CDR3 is TGTGCCAGCAGCCGCCGGTCTAGCGGGAGGTGGGGCACAGATACGCAGTATCTT.

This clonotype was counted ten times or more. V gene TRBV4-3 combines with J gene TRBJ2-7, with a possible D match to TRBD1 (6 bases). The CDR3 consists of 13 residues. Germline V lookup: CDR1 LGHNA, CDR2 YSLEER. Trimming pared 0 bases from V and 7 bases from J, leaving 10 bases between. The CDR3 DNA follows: TGCGCCAGCAGCCAAGAAACAGGGACAGAGCAGTACTTC. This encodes CASSQETGTEQYF.

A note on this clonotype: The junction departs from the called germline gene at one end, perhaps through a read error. CDR3 protein: CASSTPREGRAKNIRYF. In DNA, the CDR3 is TGTGCCAGCAGCACTCCCCGGGAGGGTCGAGCCAAAAACATTCGGTACTTC. The chain is built from TRBV28 and TRBJ2-4, with 8 bases matching TRBD2. The CDR3 spans 17 residues. CDR1 is MDHEN, CDR2 SYDVKM, per germline.

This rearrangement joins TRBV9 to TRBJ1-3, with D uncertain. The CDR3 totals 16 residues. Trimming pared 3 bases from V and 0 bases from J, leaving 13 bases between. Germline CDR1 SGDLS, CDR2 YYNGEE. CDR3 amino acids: CASSAYLTNSGNTIYF. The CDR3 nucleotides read TGTGCCAGCAGCGCATACCTAACTAACTCTGGAAACACCATATATTTT.

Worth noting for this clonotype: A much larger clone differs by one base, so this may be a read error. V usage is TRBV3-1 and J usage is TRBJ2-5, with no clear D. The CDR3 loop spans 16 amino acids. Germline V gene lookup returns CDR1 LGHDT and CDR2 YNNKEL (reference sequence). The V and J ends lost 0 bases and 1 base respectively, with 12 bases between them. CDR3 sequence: CASSQDPQATQETQYF. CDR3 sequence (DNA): TGTGCCAGCAGCCAAGATCCTCAGGCGACCCAAGAGACCCAGTACTTC.

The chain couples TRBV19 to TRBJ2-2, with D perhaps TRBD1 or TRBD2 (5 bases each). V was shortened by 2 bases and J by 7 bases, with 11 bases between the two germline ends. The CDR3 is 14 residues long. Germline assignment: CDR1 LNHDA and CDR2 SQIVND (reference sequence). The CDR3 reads CASSISQEVGELFF. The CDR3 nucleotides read TGTGCCAGTAGTATATCACAGGAGGTCGGGGAGCTGTTTTTT.

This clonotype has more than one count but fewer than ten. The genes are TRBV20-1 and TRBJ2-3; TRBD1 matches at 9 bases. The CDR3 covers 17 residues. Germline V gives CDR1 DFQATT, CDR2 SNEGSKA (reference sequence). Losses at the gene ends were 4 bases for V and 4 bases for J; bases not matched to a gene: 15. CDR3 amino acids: CSAINPGGQGIPDTQYF. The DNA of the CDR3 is TGCAGTGCTATCAATCCTGGGGGACAGGGAATCCCAGATACGCAGTATTTT.

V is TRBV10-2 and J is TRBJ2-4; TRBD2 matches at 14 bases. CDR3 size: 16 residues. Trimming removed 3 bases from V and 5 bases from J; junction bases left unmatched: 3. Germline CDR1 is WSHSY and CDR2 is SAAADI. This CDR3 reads CASSDRLAGGENIQYF. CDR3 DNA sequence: TGCGCCAGCAGTGACCGACTAGCGGGAGGGGAAAACATTCAGTACTTC.

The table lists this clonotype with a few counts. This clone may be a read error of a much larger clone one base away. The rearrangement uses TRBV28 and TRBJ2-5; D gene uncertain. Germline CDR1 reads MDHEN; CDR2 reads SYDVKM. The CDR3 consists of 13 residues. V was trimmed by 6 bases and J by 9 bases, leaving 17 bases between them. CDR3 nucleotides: TGTGCCAGCAGCACGGTGGGGTCAAGGGCCCAGTACTTC. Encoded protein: CASSTVGSRAQYF.

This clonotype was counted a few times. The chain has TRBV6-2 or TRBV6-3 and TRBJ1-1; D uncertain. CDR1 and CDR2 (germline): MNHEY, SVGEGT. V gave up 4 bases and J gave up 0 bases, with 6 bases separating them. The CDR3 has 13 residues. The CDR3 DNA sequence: TGTGCCAGCAGTTCAGCAGTGAACACTGAAGCTTTCTTT. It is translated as CASSSAVNTEAFF.

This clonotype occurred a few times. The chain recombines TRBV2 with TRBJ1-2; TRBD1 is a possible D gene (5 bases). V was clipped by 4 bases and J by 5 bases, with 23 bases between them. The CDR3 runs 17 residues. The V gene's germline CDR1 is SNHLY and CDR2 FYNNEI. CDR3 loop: CASSAVTAPNTVYGYTF. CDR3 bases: TGTGCCAGCAGTGCTGTGACAGCTCCCAATACCGTTTATGGCTACACCTTC.

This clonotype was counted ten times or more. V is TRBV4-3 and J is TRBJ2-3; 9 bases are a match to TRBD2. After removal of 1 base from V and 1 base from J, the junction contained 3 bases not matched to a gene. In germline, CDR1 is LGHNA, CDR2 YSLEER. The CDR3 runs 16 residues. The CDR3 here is CASSQGASGGTDTQYF. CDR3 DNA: TGCGCCAGCAGCCAAGGGGCTAGCGGGGGCACAGATACGCAGTATTTT.

CDR3 sequence: CSARGVSTDTQYF. As DNA, the CDR3 is TGCAGTGCTAGAGGAGTTAGCACAGATACGCAGTATTTT. The chain combines TRBV20-1 with TRBJ2-3; D is unresolved. Trimming left V 1 base short and J 0 bases short, with 5 bases between. CDR1 and CDR2 from the germline V gene are DFQATT and SNEGSKA (reference sequence). This CDR3 has 13 residues.

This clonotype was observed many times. CDR3 protein: CASSLSGGGLAETQYF. The CDR3 DNA sequence: TGTGCCAGCAGCTTATCCGGGGGCGGACTAGCGGAGACCCAGTACTTC. The V gene is TRBV7-3, the J gene TRBJ2-5, with TRBD2 matching over 9 bases. Germline CDR1 reads SGHTA; CDR2 reads FQGTGA. V was clipped by 2 bases and J by 5 bases; unmatched bases: 9. The CDR3 covers 16 residues.

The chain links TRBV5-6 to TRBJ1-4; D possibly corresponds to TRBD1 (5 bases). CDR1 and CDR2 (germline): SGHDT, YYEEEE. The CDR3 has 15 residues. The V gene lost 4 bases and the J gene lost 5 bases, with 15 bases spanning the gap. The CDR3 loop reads CASSGGGRINEKLFF. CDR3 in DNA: TGTGCCAGCAGCGGCGGGGGACGGATAAATGAAAAACTGTTTTTT.

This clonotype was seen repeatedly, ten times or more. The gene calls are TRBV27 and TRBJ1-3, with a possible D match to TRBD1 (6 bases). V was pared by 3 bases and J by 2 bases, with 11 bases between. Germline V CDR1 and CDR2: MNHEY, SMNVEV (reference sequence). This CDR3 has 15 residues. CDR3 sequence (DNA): TGTGCCAGCAGTTTTCAGGGGCGGCCTGGAAACACCATATATTTT. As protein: CASSFQGRPGNTIYF.

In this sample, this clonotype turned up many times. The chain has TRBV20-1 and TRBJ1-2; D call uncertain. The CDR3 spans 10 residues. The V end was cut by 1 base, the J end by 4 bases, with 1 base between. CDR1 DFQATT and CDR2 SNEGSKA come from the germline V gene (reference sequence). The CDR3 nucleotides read TGCAGTGCTAGAGCCTATGGCTACACCTTC. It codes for CSARAYGYTF.

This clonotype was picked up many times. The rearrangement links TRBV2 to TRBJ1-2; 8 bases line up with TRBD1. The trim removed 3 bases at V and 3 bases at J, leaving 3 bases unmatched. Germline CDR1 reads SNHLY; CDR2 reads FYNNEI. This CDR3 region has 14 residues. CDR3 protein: CASSDWTGHYGYTF. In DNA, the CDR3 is TGTGCCAGCAGTGACTGGACAGGGCACTATGGCTACACCTTC.

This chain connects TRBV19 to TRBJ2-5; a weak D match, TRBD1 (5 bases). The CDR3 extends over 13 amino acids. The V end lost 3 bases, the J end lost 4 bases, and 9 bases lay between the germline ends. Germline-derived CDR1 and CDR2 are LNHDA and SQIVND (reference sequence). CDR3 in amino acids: CASSMGQGETQYF. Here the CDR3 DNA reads TGTGCCAGTAGTATGGGTCAGGGAGAGACCCAGTACTTC.

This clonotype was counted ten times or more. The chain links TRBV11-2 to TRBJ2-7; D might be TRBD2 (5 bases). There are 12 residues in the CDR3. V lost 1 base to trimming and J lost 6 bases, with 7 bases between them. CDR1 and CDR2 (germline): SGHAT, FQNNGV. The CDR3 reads CASSLAGVEQYF. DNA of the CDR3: TGTGCCAGCAGCTTAGCCGGGGTCGAGCAGTACTTC. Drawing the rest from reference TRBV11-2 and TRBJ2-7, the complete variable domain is EAGVAQSPRYKIIEKRQSVAFWCNPISGHATLYWYQQILGQGPKLLIQFQNNGVVDDSQLPKDRFSAERLKGVDSTLKIQPAKLEDSAVYLCASSLAGVEQYFGPGTRLTVT.

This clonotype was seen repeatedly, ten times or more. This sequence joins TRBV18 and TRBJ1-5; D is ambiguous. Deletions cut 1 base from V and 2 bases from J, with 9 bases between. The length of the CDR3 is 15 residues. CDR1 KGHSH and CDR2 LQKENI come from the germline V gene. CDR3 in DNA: TGTGCCAGCTCACCACAGAGCGCGGGCAATCAGCCCCAGCATTTT. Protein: CASSPQSAGNQPQHF.

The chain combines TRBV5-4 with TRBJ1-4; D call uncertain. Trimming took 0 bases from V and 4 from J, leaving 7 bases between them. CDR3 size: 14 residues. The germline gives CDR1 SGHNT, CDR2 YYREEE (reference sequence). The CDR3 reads CASSLGLRNEKLFF. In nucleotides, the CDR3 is TGTGCCAGCAGCTTGGGTCTGCGTAATGAAAAACTGTTTTTT. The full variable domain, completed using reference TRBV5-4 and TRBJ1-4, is ETGVTQSPTHLIKTRGQQVTLRCSSQSGHNTVSWYQQALGQGPQFIFQYYREEENGRGNFPPRFSGLQFPNYSSELNVNALELDDSALYLCASSLGLRNEKLFFGSGTQLSVL.